This T cell receptor beta chain was observed in a study of blood T cell repertoires in COVID-19. Study context: The United States, Italy and Spain were the sources of the acute and convalescent COVID-19 samples. Sources were T cells, B-cell-depleted T cells, or PBMCs; the material itself was cDNA or gDNA.

In the original processing: Amplification with reference gene primers provided the estimates of nucleated cell counts. Assay used: immunoSEQ multiplex PCR; TCRdb lists only in-frame clones, some missing. V, J and clone size are those of that table, while D and trimming were read from the DNA. Altogether around 70,000 clones are present, 86% being singletons, with the ten largest covering roughly 8.1%. With V trimmed by 10 bases and J by 2 bases, 14 bases remained unmatched. This CDR3 contains 15 residues. From germline, CDR1 is MDHEN and CDR2 SYDVKM. This chain links TRBV28 with TRBJ2-7, with 7 bases fitting TRBD2. The sequence was obtained from a young man with acute or convalescent COVID-19. The sample comprised peripheral blood. The CDR3 is CATVGTGGLPYEQYF. CDR3 DNA: TGTGCCACAGTCGGGACGGGAGGCCTACCCTACGAGCAGTACTTC. Supplemented by reference TRBV28 and TRBJ2-7, the full variable domain reads DVKVTQSSRYLVKRTGEKVFLECVQDMDHENMFWYRQDPGLGLRLIYFSYDVKMKEKGDIPEGYSVSREKKERFSLILESASTNQTSMYLCATVGTGGLPYEQYFGPGTRLTVT.